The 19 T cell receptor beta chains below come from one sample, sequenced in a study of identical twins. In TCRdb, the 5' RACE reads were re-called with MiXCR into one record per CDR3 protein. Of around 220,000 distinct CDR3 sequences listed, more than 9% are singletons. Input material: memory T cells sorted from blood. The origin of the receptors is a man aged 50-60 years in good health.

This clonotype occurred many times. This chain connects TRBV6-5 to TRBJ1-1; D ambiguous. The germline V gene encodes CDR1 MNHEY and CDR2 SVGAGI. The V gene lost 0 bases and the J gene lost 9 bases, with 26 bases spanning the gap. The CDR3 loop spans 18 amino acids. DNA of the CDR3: TGTGCCAGCAGTTACTCGATTACAGCTAAATTTGATAACAAAAAAGCTTTCTTT. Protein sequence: CASSYSITAKFDNKKAFF.

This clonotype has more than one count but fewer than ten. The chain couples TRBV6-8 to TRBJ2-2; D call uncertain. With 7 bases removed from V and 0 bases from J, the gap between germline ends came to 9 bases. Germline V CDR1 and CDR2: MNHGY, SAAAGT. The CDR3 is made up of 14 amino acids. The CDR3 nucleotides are TGTGCCAGCATTGGCGGAACGAACACCGGGGAGCTGTTTTTT. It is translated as CASIGGTNTGELFF.

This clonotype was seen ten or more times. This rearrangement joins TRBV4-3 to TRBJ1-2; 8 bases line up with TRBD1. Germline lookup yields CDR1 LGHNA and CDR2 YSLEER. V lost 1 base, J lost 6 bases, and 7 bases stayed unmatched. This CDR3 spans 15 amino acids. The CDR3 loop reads CASSQAQLTGDGYTF. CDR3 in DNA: TGCGCCAGCAGCCAAGCTCAATTGACAGGGGATGGCTACACCTTC.

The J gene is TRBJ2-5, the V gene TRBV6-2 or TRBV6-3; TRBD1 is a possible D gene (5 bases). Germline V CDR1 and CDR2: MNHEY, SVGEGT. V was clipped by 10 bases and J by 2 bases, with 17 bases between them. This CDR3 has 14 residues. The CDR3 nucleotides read TGTGCCACTGGGGCCCTTGGACCTCAAGAGACCCAGTACTTC. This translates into CATGALGPQETQYF.

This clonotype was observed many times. This CDR3 reads CASSLSTGGPGETQYF. The DNA of the CDR3 is TGTGCCAGCAGCTTGTCGACGGGGGGGCCGGGGGAGACCCAGTACTTC. V gene TRBV5-8 combines with J gene TRBJ2-5, with 8 bases matching TRBD2. Germline CDR1 SGHTS, CDR2 YDEGEE. This CDR3 contains 16 residues. The ends lost 1 base at V and 5 bases at J; junction bases unmatched: 10.

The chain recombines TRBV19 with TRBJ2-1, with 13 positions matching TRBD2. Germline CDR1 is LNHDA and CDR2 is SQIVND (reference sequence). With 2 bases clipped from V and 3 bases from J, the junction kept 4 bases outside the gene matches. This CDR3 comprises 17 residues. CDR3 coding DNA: TGTGCCAGTAGTATAACGGGACTAGCGGGGATCTACAATGAGCAGTTCTTC. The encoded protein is CASSITGLAGIYNEQFF.

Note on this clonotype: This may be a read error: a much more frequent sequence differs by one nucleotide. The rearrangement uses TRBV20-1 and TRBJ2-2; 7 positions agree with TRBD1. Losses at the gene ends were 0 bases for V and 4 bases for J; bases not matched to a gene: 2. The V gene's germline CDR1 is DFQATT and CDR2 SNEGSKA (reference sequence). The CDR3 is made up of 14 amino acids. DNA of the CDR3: TGCAGTGCTAGAGACCACAGGGGCACCGGGGAGCTGTTTTTT. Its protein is CSARDHRGTGELFF.

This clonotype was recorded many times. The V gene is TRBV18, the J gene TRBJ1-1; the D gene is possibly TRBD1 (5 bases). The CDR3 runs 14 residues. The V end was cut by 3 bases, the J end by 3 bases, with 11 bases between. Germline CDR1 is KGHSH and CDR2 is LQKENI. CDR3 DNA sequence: TGTGCCAGCTCACCCCAGGGTAGAGACACTGAAGCTTTCTTT. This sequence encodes CASSPQGRDTEAFF.

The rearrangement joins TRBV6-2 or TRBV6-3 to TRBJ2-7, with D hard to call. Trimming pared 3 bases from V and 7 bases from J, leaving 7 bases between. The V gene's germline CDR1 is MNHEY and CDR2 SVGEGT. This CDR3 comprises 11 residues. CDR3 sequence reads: CASSYSREQYF. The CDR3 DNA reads TGTGCCAGCAGTTATTCCAGGGAGCAGTACTTC.

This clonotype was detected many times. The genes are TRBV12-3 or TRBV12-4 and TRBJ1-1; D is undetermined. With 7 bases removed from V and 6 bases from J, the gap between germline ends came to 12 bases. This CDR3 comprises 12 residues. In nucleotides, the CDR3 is TGTGCCAGCAATAATGGGAGGGCTGAAGCTTTCTTT. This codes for CASNNGRAEAFF.

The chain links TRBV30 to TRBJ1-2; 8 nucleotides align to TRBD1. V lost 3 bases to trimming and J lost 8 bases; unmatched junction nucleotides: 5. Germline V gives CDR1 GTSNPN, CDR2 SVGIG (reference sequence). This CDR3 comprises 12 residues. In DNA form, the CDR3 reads TGTGCCTGGAGCTGGACAGGGTTCGGCTACACCTTC. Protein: CAWSWTGFGYTF.

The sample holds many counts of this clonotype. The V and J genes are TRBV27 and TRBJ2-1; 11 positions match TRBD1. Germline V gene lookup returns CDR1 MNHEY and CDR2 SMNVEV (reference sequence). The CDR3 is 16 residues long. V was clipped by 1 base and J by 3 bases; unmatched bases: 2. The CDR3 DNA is TGTGCCAGCAGTTTATGGGGGACAGGGGGCTACAATGAGCAGTTCTTC. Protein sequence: CASSLWGTGGYNEQFF.

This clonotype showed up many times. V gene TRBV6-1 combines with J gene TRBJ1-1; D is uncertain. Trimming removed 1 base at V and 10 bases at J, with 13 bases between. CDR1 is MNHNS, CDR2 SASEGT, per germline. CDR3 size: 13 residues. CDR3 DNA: TGTGCCAGCAGTGAAGGGGGAGGGTACGGAGCTTTCTTT. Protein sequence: CASSEGGGYGAFF.

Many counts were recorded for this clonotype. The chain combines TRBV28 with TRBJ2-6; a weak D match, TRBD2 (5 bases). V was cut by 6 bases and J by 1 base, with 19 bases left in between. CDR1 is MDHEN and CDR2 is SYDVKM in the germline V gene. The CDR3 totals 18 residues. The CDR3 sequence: CASSSSGVRRSGANVLTF. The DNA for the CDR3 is TGTGCCAGCAGCTCCTCCGGGGTCCGGCGGTCTGGGGCCAACGTCCTGACTTTC.

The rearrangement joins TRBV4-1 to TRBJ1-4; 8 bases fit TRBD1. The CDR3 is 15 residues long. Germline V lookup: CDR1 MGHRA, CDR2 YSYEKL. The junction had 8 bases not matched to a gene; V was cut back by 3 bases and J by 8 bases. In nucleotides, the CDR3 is TGCGCCAGCAGCCATGGGGCAGGGGGCCGGGAAAAACTGTTTTTT. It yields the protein CASSHGAGGREKLFF.

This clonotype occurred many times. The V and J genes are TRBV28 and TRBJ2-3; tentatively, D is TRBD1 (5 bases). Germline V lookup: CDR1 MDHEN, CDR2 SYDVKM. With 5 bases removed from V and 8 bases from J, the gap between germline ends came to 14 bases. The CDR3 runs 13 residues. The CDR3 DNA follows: TGTGCCAGCAGTCCTTCAGGGTCGGGTACGCAGTATTTT. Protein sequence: CASSPSGSGTQYF.

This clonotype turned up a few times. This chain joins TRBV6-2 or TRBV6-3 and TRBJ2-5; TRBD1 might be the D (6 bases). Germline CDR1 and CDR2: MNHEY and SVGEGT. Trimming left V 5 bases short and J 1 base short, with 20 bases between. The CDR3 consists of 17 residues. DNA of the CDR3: TGTGCCAGCAGTCAAACCTCAACACAGGGATTCCAAGAGACCCAGTACTTC. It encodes CASSQTSTQGFQETQYF.

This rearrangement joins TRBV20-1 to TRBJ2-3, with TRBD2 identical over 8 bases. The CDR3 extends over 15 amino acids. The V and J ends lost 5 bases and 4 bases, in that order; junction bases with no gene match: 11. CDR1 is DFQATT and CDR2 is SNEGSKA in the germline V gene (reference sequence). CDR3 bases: TGCAGTGCTCCTGTGCCAGCGGGAGAACCAGATACGCAGTATTTT. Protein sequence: CSAPVPAGEPDTQYF.

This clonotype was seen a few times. The CDR3 DNA sequence: TGTGCCAGCAGAGACCGTCGACAGGGGGTCGGGGAGCTGTTTTTT. Amino acid sequence: CASRDRRQGVGELFF. V gene TRBV6-1 combines with J gene TRBJ2-2; TRBD1 matches 9 bases. Looked up from germline, CDR1 is MNHNS and CDR2 is SASEGT. The CDR3 has 15 amino acids. V lost 6 bases and J lost 7; bases outside the gene matches: 9.